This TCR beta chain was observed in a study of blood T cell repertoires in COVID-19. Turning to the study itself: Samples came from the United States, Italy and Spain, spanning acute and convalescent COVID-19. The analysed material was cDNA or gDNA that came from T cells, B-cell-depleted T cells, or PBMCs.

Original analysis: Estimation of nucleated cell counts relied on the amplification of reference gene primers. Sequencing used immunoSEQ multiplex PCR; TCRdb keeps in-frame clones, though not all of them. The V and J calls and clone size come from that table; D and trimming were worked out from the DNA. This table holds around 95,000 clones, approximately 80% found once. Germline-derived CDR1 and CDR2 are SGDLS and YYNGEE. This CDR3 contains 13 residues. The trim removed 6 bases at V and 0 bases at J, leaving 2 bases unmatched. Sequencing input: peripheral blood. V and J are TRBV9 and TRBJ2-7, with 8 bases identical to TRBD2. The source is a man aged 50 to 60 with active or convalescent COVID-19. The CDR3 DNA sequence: TGTGCCAGCACGAGCGGGAGCTCCTACGAGCAGTACTTC. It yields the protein CASTSGSSYEQYF.